Listed below are T cell receptor beta chains from one sample, sequenced in a study of CD8 T cells in ankylosing spondylitis. From the 5' RACE reads, TCRdb called clonotypes with MiXCR, one entry per CDR3 protein. In the table there are 350,000 or so distinct CDR3 sequences, roughly 10% of which are singletons. The sequencing sample was made of blood, either unsorted or a sorted T cell fraction (not recorded which). The receptors derive from a female donor with ankylosing spondylitis or in good health (not recorded which). The CDR3 runs from the conserved cysteine through the conserved F or W. The D gene is left open where the match is weak. Size values are once, few and many counts, or a class for expanded clones, and some rows have none.

cdr3_nt	cdr3_aa	v_call	j_call	d_call	clone_size
TGTGCCAGCAGCTCCCATGCGGGACGAGAGACCCAGTACTTC	CASSSHAGRETQYF	TRBV7-2	TRBJ2-5	.	many
TGTGCCAGCAGTTTAAAAAAGGGGGTAAATAATTCACCCCTCCACTTT	CASSLKKGVNNSPLHF	TRBV28	TRBJ1-6	.	.
TGTGCCAGTAGTATAGGTTGGACAGGCTACGAGCAGTACTTC	CASSIGWTGYEQYF	TRBV19	TRBJ2-7	TRBD1	few
TGTGCCAGCGTGGAGTATAGCAATCAGCCCCAGCATTTT	CASVEYSNQPQHF	TRBV6-1	TRBJ1-5	.	.
TGTGCCAGCAGTTTGACTGGGCTTCAAGAGACCCAGTACTTC	CASSLTGLQETQYF	TRBV12-3/TRBV12-4	TRBJ2-5	.	many
TGTGCCAGCAGTGAACGTAGGTACACAGATACGCAGTATTTT	CASSERRYTDTQYF	TRBV25-1	TRBJ2-3	.	many
TGTGCCAGCAGTAAGGGGGCGCCCTACGAGCAGTACTTC	CASSKGAPYEQYF	TRBV7-2	TRBJ2-7	TRBD1	many
TGTGCCAGCAGCGACCTGAAACAGGGGGGATCCTACAATGAGCAGTTCTTC	CASSDLKQGGSYNEQFF	TRBV5-5	TRBJ2-1	TRBD1	many
TGCGCCAGCAGCGACCCGACAGGGGGCTATGGCTACACCTTC	CASSDPTGGYGYTF	TRBV5-1	TRBJ1-2	TRBD1	few
TGCAGTGCTAGAAACCTGGGACTAGCGGGAGGGCCTAGAAGATCTGGGGCCAACGTCCTGACTTTC	CSARNLGLAGGPRRSGANVLTF	TRBV20-1	TRBJ2-6	TRBD2	few
TGCGCCAGCAGCCAAGAAGCGTTAGCGGGAGTAGATACGCAGTATTTT	CASSQEALAGVDTQYF	TRBV4-3	TRBJ2-3	TRBD2	many
TGCGCCAGCAGCCAAGATAGGACAGGGGCGAACACAGATACGCAGTATTTT	CASSQDRTGANTDTQYF	TRBV4-1	TRBJ2-3	TRBD1	many
TGCAGTGCTAGAGCACCCGCAGGCGGCTACACCTTC	CSARAPAGGYTF	TRBV20-1	TRBJ1-2	.	many
TGTGCCATCAGGGAAGGGGGTGAAGCTTTCTTT	CAIREGGEAFF	TRBV10-3	TRBJ1-1	.	many
TGTGCCACCAGTGATAATGGGGGCATACTTGGCAATCAGCCCCAGCATTTT	CATSDNGGILGNQPQHF	TRBV24-1	TRBJ1-5	.	many
TGTGCCAGTAGTATAGTAACAAGCTTAAGGGGCGATCAGCCCCAGCATTTT	CASSIVTSLRGDQPQHF	TRBV19	TRBJ1-5	.	few
TGTGCCAGCAGTTGGACAGGCCCAGGGGATAATTCACCCCTCCACTTT	CASSWTGPGDNSPLHF	TRBV28	TRBJ1-6	TRBD1	many
TGCGCCAGCAGCTTCGATAACACCGGGGAGCTGTTTTTT	CASSFDNTGELFF	TRBV5-1	TRBJ2-2	.	many
TGTGCCAGCAGCGCACGGACTAGCGGGGGGGCCGGGGAGCTGTTTTTT	CASSARTSGGAGELFF	TRBV9	TRBJ2-2	TRBD2	few
TGTGCCAGCAGCATGACCGGGACATACTCCACAGATACGCAGTATTTT	CASSMTGTYSTDTQYF	TRBV7-9	TRBJ2-3	.	.
TGTGCCTGGAGTGTACGAAGCTCCAATCAGCCCCAGCATTTT	CAWSVRSSNQPQHF	TRBV30	TRBJ1-5	.	few
TGTGCCAGCTCAGTATCGCCCATTCCAGAGCGCGAGGGATCCTACAATGAGCAGTTCTTC	CASSVSPIPEREGSYNEQFF	TRBV18	TRBJ2-1	.	.
TGTGCCAGCTCACCGAGGGACTCCTACGAGCAGTACTTC	CASSPRDSYEQYF	TRBV18	TRBJ2-7	.	.
TGCAGCGTTGCCCACAAACCGGGGGTGCAGTACTTC	CSVAHKPGVQYF	TRBV29-1	TRBJ2-7	.	many
TGTGCCAGCAGTGAAGACAGGGCGTCTGGGGCCAACGTCCTGACTTTC	CASSEDRASGANVLTF	TRBV2	TRBJ2-6	.	few
TGCGCCAGCAGTCAAACGAGTCCTCCAGAGACCCAGTACTTC	CASSQTSPPETQYF	TRBV5-1	TRBJ2-5	.	many
TGCGCCAGCAGCCAATCGGTCCATAGCAATCAGCCCCAGCATTTT	CASSQSVHSNQPQHF	TRBV4-1	TRBJ1-5	.	many